Following are 21 T cell receptor beta chains from one sample sequenced in a study of blood T cell repertoires in COVID-19 (dated by TCRdb to 2018 to 2020). The protocol used for the library was the immunoSEQ multiplex PCR assay. Entries here come from immuneACCESS through TCRdb and include only in-frame sequences with V and J called. Some clones fail to appear in such tables; in the studies checked, an unresolved V gene covers under half of the shortfall, and the cause of the remainder is unknown. The sample table records 130,000 to 150,000 clones; approximately 86% of these occur just once. Jointly, the top ten make up more than 5% of the sample. The sample was PBMCs or T cells enriched from blood (not recorded which). All receptors derive from a woman in her thirties or forties who had recovered from COVID-19.

V usage is TRBV5-1 and J usage is TRBJ2-1, with D tentatively TRBD1 (6 bases). The CDR3 consists of 17 residues. V lost 1 base and J lost 1, with 15 bases in between. Germline V gives CDR1 SGHRS, CDR2 YFSETQ. The CDR3 bases are TGCGCCAGCAGCTTGTACTCGGGCAGGGGTTCCTACAATGAGCAGTTCTTC. It encodes CASSLYSGRGSYNEQFF.

This clone showed up just once. The gene calls are TRBV7-9 and TRBJ2-3, with 13 positions matching TRBD2. The CDR3 contains 15 residues. Germline V gives CDR1 SEHNR, CDR2 FQNEAQ (reference sequence). Losses at the gene ends were 3 bases for V and 7 bases for J; bases not matched to a gene: 4. The CDR3, as DNA: TGTGCCAGCAGCTTGGGGACTAGCGGGACCCATACGCAGTATTTT. Protein product: CASSLGTSGTHTQYF.

The chain employs TRBV13 and TRBJ2-3, with TRBD1 matching 11 bases. V trimming: 5 bases; J trimming: 2 bases; junction bases outside the gene matches: 6. The V gene's germline CDR1 is PRHDT and CDR2 FYEKMQ (reference sequence). This CDR3 has 16 amino acids. CDR3 sequence: CASSDRDRGTTDTQYF. Here the CDR3 DNA reads TGTGCCAGCAGCGACAGGGACAGGGGGACCACAGATACGCAGTATTTT. The full variable domain, with the rest looked up from reference TRBV13 and TRBJ2-3, is AAGVIQSPRHLIKEKRETATLKCYPIPRHDTVYWYQQGPGQDPQFLISFYEKMQSDKGSIPDRFSAQQFSDYHSELNMSSLELGDSALYFCASSDRDRGTTDTQYFGPGTRLTVL.

The chain carries TRBV4-1 and TRBJ1-2; 8 bases agree with TRBD1. Germline values: CDR1 MGHRA, CDR2 YSYEKL. This CDR3 comprises 11 residues. J gave up 4 bases and V 8 bases, and 0 bases lay outside the gene matches. CDR3 in amino acids: CASQGAYGYTF. The CDR3 nucleotides are TGCGCCAGCCAGGGGGCCTATGGCTACACCTTC.

The genes are TRBV18 and TRBJ1-2; a possible D gene is TRBD1 (6 bases). V lost 8 bases, J lost 6 bases, and 16 bases lay in between. CDR1 and CDR2 (germline): KGHSH, LQKENI. The CDR3 is 13 residues long. The CDR3 region has the DNA TGTGCCAGCACAGAAGGGGGAATGCATGGCTACACCTTC. Protein: CASTEGGMHGYTF.

The rearrangement uses TRBV5-1 and TRBJ2-7; 10 bases match TRBD1. Germline assignment: CDR1 SGHRS and CDR2 YFSETQ. The CDR3 is made up of 14 amino acids. The V and J ends lost 4 bases and 6 bases, in that order; junction bases with no gene match: 7. CDR3: CASSQRQGAFEQYF. The CDR3, as DNA: TGCGCCAGCAGCCAGAGACAGGGGGCCTTCGAGCAGTACTTC.

This chain links TRBV24-1 with TRBJ1-1; D is undetermined. CDR1 and CDR2 from the germline V gene are KGHDR and SFDVKD. V lost 5 bases and J 1 base, leaving 7 bases between the germline ends. CDR3 length: 13 amino acids. The CDR3 is CATSAGWNTEAFF. Written as DNA, the CDR3 is TGTGCCACCAGTGCGGGGTGGAACACTGAAGCTTTCTTT.

The rearrangement uses TRBV19 and TRBJ2-5; 7 bases align to TRBD2. The CDR3 totals 16 residues. CDR1 LNHDA and CDR2 SQIVND come from the germline V gene (reference sequence). The V gene end was trimmed by 5 bases and the J gene end by 5 bases; junction bases not matched to a gene: 14. The CDR3 here is CASSLGGSGSGETQYF. The CDR3 bases are TGTGCCAGTAGTCTCGGCGGGAGTGGGTCGGGGGAGACCCAGTACTTC.

The chain combines TRBV18 with TRBJ1-5; the D gene is possibly TRBD1 (5 bases). Trimming removed 3 bases from V and 6 bases from J, with 12 bases in between. The CDR3 length is 14 residues. From germline, CDR1 is KGHSH and CDR2 LQKENI. For the CDR3, the DNA is TGTGCCAGCTCACCCGGGGGAGGCGGTCAGCCCCAGCATTTT. It encodes CASSPGGGGQPQHF.

The chain couples TRBV6-5 to TRBJ1-5; 8 positions agree with TRBD1. V lost 6 bases to trimming and J lost 7 bases; unmatched junction nucleotides: 8. The CDR3 consists of 14 residues. Germline V CDR1 and CDR2: MNHEY, SVGAGI. CDR3 sequence (DNA): TGTGCCAGCAGAGATCAGGGGGCTACCCAGCCCCAGCATTTT. It translates to CASRDQGATQPQHF.

The chain's CDR3 is CSVEDLEVDPYNEQFF. The DNA of the CDR3 is TGCAGCGTTGAAGATCTGGAGGTGGACCCCTACAATGAGCAGTTCTTC. This rearrangement joins TRBV29-1 to TRBJ2-1, with D possibly being TRBD2 (5 bases). This CDR3 has 16 amino acids. V lost 0 bases, J lost 2 bases, and 14 bases lay in between. CDR1 is SQVTM and CDR2 is ANQGSEA in the germline V gene.

The chain combines TRBV7-3 with TRBJ1-5, with 12 bases aligning to TRBD1. This CDR3 spans 16 amino acids. Trimming removed 4 bases from V and 4 bases from J; junction bases left unmatched: 5. The germline CDR1 and CDR2 sequences are SGHTA and FQGTGA. CDR3 amino acids: CASSSRDRGLNQPQHF. Written as DNA, the CDR3 is TGTGCCAGCAGCTCCCGGGACAGGGGGCTGAATCAGCCCCAGCATTTT.

The genes are TRBV2 and TRBJ1-1; a weak D match, TRBD1 (5 bases). V was trimmed by 4 bases and J by 11 bases, leaving 20 bases between them. The CDR3 length is 14 residues. Germline V CDR1 and CDR2: SNHLY, FYNNEI. CDR3: CASSVSGLRGVAFF. Written as DNA, the CDR3 is TGTGCCAGCAGTGTCTCGGGACTAAGAGGGGTGGCTTTCTTT.

This clone turned up a few times. This chain connects TRBV4-1 to TRBJ2-1; D is ambiguous. Deletions cut 0 bases from V and 5 bases from J, with 14 bases between. The CDR3 spans 16 residues. The germline V gene encodes CDR1 MGHRA and CDR2 YSYEKL. DNA of the CDR3: TGCGCCAGCAGCCAAGATGAGGCTAGTGACCACAATGAGCAGTTCTTC. It yields the protein CASSQDEASDHNEQFF.

The sample holds a few counts of this clone. V and J are TRBV4-2 and TRBJ2-1; 7 nucleotides align to TRBD1. V was clipped by 5 bases and J by 5 bases; unmatched bases: 12. The CDR3 runs 16 residues. Germline CDR1 reads LGHNA; CDR2 reads YNFKEQ. The CDR3 loop reads CASSSQGGLIHNEQFF. The CDR3 nucleotides are TGTGCCAGCAGCTCCCAAGGGGGCCTAATACACAATGAGCAGTTCTTC.

The gene calls are TRBV30 and TRBJ2-2, with D unresolved. CDR1 and CDR2 (germline): GTSNPN, SVGIG (reference sequence). The CDR3 spans 13 residues. V was trimmed by 0 bases and J by 6 bases, leaving 8 bases between them. CDR3 amino acids: CAWSVIKPGELFF. The CDR3 nucleotides read TGTGCCTGGAGTGTAATCAAGCCCGGGGAGCTGTTTTTT. Full variable domain (missing parts from reference TRBV30 and TRBJ2-2): SQTIHQWPATLVQPVGSPLSLECTVEGTSNPNLYWYRQAAGRGLQLLFYSVGIGQISSEVPQNLSASRPQDRQFILSSKKLLLSDSGFYLCAWSVIKPGELFFGEGSRLTVL.

This clone is a singleton in its sample. The chain combines TRBV3-1 (or the pseudogene TRBV3-2) with TRBJ1-2, with TRBD1 matching 7 bases. V shed 3 bases, J shed 4 bases, and the junction held 5 bases outside the gene matches. The CDR3 totals 14 residues. Germline assignment: CDR1 LGHDT and CDR2 YNNKEL (reference sequence). The CDR3, as DNA: TGTGCCAGCAGCCACGGGGACAGCTTCTATGGCTACACCTTC. Translated, it gives CASSHGDSFYGYTF.

This chain links TRBV18 with TRBJ1-2, with TRBD1 matching 8 bases. The V segment lost 2 bases and the J segment 6 bases; nucleotides outside the gene matches: 14. This CDR3 spans 17 amino acids. Germline CDR1 KGHSH, CDR2 LQKENI. This CDR3 is CASSPDRGEVFGNGYTF. CDR3 coding DNA: TGTGCCAGCTCACCAGACAGGGGAGAGGTCTTTGGTAATGGCTACACCTTC.

This chain uses TRBV7-9 with TRBJ1-4; D gene ambiguous. The V end lost 4 bases, the J end lost 5 bases, and 20 bases lay between the germline ends. This CDR3 has 17 residues. The germline V gene has CDR1 SEHNR and CDR2 FQNEAQ (reference sequence). The CDR3 loop reads CASSSLTHSGSNEKLFF. CDR3 coding DNA: TGTGCCAGCAGCTCATTAACTCACTCGGGGTCCAATGAAAAACTGTTTTTT.

CDR3 bases: TGTGCCAGCAGCCCCGGGACAGGGACTGGCTACACCTTC. Translation gives CASSPGTGTGYTF. The chain has TRBV9 and TRBJ1-2, with 9 positions matching TRBD1. Germline V gene sequence: CDR1 SGDLS, CDR2 YYNGEE. The V gene end was trimmed by 4 bases and the J gene end by 7 bases; junction bases not matched to a gene: 5. CDR3 length: 13 residues.

Concerning this clone itself: This same CDR3 is encoded by further DNA sequences in the sample. The V gene is TRBV9, the J gene TRBJ2-7; 13 nucleotides agree with TRBD2. Trimming cost V 5 bases and J 4 bases; bases outside gene matches: 6. Germline assignment: CDR1 SGDLS and CDR2 YYNGEE. This CDR3 contains 15 residues. The CDR3 is CASSAGTSGTYEQYF. The DNA for the CDR3 is TGTGCCAGCAGTGCCGGGACTAGCGGGACGTACGAGCAGTACTTC.